The 3 T cell receptor beta chains given below trace back to one sample, sequenced in a study of T-cell memory formation after mild COVID-19. Each CDR3 protein gets one entry after TCRdb re-called the 5' RACE reads with MiXCR. The data show about 340,000 distinct CDR3 sequences, with approximately 16% seen just once and more than 20% held by the top ten. The material sequenced was PBMCs or a T cell subset sorted from them (not recorded which). These receptors were obtained from a man younger than 35 who had mild COVID-19 (a few samples of this study predate the infection). Cell type and time point are not known.

The table lists this clonotype with a few counts. The J gene is TRBJ2-1, the V gene TRBV6-5; TRBD2 matches at 9 bases. V dropped 4 bases and J dropped 6; count of bases not matched to a gene: 19. This CDR3 has 19 amino acids. Germline V gene sequence: CDR1 MNHEY, CDR2 SVGAGI. The CDR3 region is CASSSHSGTSSLRGNEQFF. The CDR3 nucleotides are TGTGCCAGCAGTTCCCATTCTGGGACTAGCTCCCTTAGGGGCAATGAGCAGTTCTTC.

The chain links TRBV7-9 to TRBJ2-1; TRBD2 agrees at 8 bases. V gave up 4 bases and J gave up 7 bases; unmatched junction bases: 6. Looked up from germline, CDR1 is SEHNR and CDR2 is FQNEAQ (reference sequence). This CDR3 is 14 amino acids long. The CDR3 nucleotides read TGTGCCAGCAGCTCCCCGGGGGGGTGGAATGAGCAGTTCTTC. Amino acids: CASSSPGGWNEQFF. The entire variable domain, with the rest obtained from reference TRBV7-9 and TRBJ2-1, is as follows: DTGVSQNPRHKITKRGQNVTFRCDPISEHNRLYWYRQTLGQGPEFLTYFQNEAQLEKSRLLSDRFSAERPKGSFSTLEIQRTEQGDSAMYLCASSSPGGWNEQFFGPGTRLTVL.

The chain employs TRBV28 and TRBJ1-1; possibly TRBD1 for D (6 bases). CDR1 and CDR2 from the germline V gene are MDHEN and SYDVKM. Trimming cost V 5 bases and J 5 bases, with 21 bases left between them. This CDR3 contains 16 residues. CDR3 in amino acids: CASSPPTGFQGTEAFF. The CDR3 DNA sequence: TGTGCCAGCAGTCCACCAACAGGTTTCCAGGGGACTGAAGCTTTCTTT.